The 8 T cell receptor beta chains reported below all come from one sample, sequenced in a study of cytomegalovirus exposure and HLA in healthy donors. Vbeta (60) and Jbeta (13) primers were used in the PCR. Sequencing used immunoSEQ multiplex PCR; TCRdb keeps in-frame clones, though not all of them. The sample lists 150,000 to 250,000 clones; 75% to 85% were seen once. What was sequenced was PBMCs. Source of these receptors: a girl aged 10 to 17 in good health and CMV-seropositive.

The V and J genes are TRBV10-2 and TRBJ2-3, with TRBD1 as a possible D gene (5 bases). This CDR3 spans 18 amino acids. With 0 bases removed from V and 0 bases from J, the gap between germline ends came to 16 bases. Germline V gene data show CDR1 as WSHSY and CDR2 as SAAADI. The CDR3 sequence is CASSESRFGAQSTDTQYF. CDR3 in DNA: TGCGCCAGCAGTGAGTCGAGGTTTGGGGCCCAGAGCACAGATACGCAGTATTTT.

The chain combines TRBV13 with TRBJ2-1, with D perhaps matching TRBD2 (7 bases). This CDR3 comprises 15 residues. Germline CDR1 and CDR2: PRHDT and FYEKMQ (reference sequence). Trimming removed 5 bases at V and 8 bases at J, with 19 bases between. The DNA of the CDR3 is TGTGCCAGCAGCCTCGGGGGCGGGGGAAGCGATGAGCAGTTCTTC. This sequence encodes CASSLGGGGSDEQFF.

The CDR3 sequence: CASSYYSTSATYEQYF. CDR3 nucleotides: TGTGCCAGCAGTTACTATTCGACTAGCGCGACCTACGAGCAGTACTTC. The chain is built from TRBV6-5 and TRBJ2-7; 8 bases align to TRBD2. The CDR3 is made up of 16 amino acids. In germline, CDR1 is MNHEY, CDR2 SVGAGI. After removal of 1 base from V and 2 bases from J, the junction contained 7 bases not matched to a gene.

This rearrangement joins TRBV4-3 to TRBJ2-2; TRBD1 matches at 8 bases. The CDR3 length is 14 residues. Germline CDR1 LGHNA, CDR2 YSLEER. Trimming removed 0 bases from V and 15 bases from J; junction bases left unmatched: 9. This CDR3 reads CASSQDSWGQEVFF. The CDR3 coding sequence is TGCGCCAGCAGCCAAGATTCATGGGGACAGGAAGTGTTTTTT.

CDR3 sequence: CASSQTLLGEGAKNIQYF. The CDR3 DNA reads as TGCGCCAGCAGCCAAACCCTCCTCGGGGAGGGAGCCAAAAACATTCAGTACTTC. This chain joins TRBV4-1 and TRBJ2-4; 7 positions agree with TRBD2. Germline loops: CDR1 MGHRA, CDR2 YSYEKL. CDR3 length: 18 residues. The V gene end was trimmed by 2 bases and the J gene end by 0 bases; junction bases not matched to a gene: 10.

The chain combines TRBV6-5 with TRBJ2-2, with D perhaps TRBD2 (5 bases). V dropped 2 bases and J dropped 2 bases, with 12 bases sitting between them. Germline assignment: CDR1 MNHEY and CDR2 SVGAGI. This CDR3 has 16 residues. CDR3 amino acids: CASSYDGVGNTGELFF. CDR3 in DNA: TGTGCCAGCAGTTACGACGGGGTCGGCAACACCGGGGAGCTGTTTTTT.

The rearrangement joins TRBV7-8 to TRBJ2-3; TRBD2 matches at 7 bases. This CDR3 contains 15 residues. Germline values: CDR1 SGHVS, CDR2 FQNEAQ. Losses at the gene ends were 3 bases for V and 2 bases for J; bases not matched to a gene: 5. CDR3 loop: CASSFGGGLTDTQYF. For the CDR3, the DNA is TGTGCCAGCAGCTTCGGCGGGGGACTCACAGATACGCAGTATTTT.

The V gene is TRBV21-1, the J gene TRBJ2-5; no check of the table's D call, TRBD1, against the DNA was made. TRBV21-1 has pseudogene status. The CDR3 consists of 14 residues. CDR3 region: CASSNGTEQETQYF. CDR3 nucleotides: TGTGCCAGCAGCAATGGGACAGAACAAGAGACCCAGTACTTC.